This T cell receptor beta chain is drawn from a study of control samples from healthy donors and cancer patients. This clone was picked up a small number of times. Trimming removed 4 bases from V and 5 bases from J, with 13 bases in between. Germline V gene sequence: CDR1 KGHDR, CDR2 SFDVKD. This CDR3 has 14 residues. The data were produced by immunoSEQ multiplex PCR, yet TCRdb's version contains in-frame clones alone and is incomplete. The data show 90,000 to 140,000 clones, approximately 83% seen once. This rearrangement joins TRBV24-1 to TRBJ1-2; D not certain. The origin of this receptor is a woman aged 45-65 years in good health. Material: blood. This CDR3 reads CATSEQYTRYGYTF. CDR3 in DNA: TGTGCCACCAGTGAGCAGTATACAAGATATGGCTACACCTTC.